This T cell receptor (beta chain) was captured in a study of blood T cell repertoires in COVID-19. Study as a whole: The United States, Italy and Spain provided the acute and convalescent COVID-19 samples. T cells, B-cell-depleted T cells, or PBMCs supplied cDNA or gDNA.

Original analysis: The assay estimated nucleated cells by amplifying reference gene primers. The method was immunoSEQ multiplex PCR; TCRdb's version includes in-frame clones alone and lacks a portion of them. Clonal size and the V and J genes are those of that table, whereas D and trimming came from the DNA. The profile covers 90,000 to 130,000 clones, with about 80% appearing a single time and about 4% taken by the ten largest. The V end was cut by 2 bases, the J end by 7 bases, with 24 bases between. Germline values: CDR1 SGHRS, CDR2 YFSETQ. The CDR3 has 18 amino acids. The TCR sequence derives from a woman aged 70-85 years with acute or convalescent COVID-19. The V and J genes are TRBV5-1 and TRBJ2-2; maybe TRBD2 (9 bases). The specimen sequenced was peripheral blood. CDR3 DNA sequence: TGCGCCAGCAGCTTCGGACAGGGACTAGCTCTATTAGGCGGGGAGCTGTTTTTT. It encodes CASSFGQGLALLGGELFF.